This T cell receptor beta chain was recovered during a study of immune evolution from preneoplasia to lung adenocarcinoma. Patients had resection in Japan or China between the mid-2010s and the late 2010s. Histologic diagnosis was independently verified by two lung pathologists. A few counts support this clone. As yet, its antigen is unknown. General study results and limits: Top clone frequencies peaked in normal lung, apparently declining through invasive adenocarcinoma. Normal lung had highest clonality; later lesions appeared denser, more diverse.

Assay used: immunoSEQ multiplex PCR; TCRdb lists only in-frame clones, some missing. Among 10,000 or so clones listed, 65% to 80% were seen once. Material for sequencing was FFPE minimally invasive lung adenocarcinoma tissue. This receptor was obtained from a person aged 65 to 85 with lung adenocarcinoma. Some clones in this sample may be carry-over from other donors' samples.

The CDR3 loop reads CASSRALAGGYYEQYF. The CDR3 DNA reads as TGTGCCAGCAGCAGAGCACTAGCGGGGGGATATTACGAGCAGTACTTC. The chain recombines TRBV5-4 with TRBJ2-7; 12 bases fit TRBD2. Germline V gene data show CDR1 as SGHNT and CDR2 as YYREEE (reference sequence). Trimming removed 4 bases from V and 4 bases from J; junction bases left unmatched: 9. The CDR3 sequence is 16 residues long.